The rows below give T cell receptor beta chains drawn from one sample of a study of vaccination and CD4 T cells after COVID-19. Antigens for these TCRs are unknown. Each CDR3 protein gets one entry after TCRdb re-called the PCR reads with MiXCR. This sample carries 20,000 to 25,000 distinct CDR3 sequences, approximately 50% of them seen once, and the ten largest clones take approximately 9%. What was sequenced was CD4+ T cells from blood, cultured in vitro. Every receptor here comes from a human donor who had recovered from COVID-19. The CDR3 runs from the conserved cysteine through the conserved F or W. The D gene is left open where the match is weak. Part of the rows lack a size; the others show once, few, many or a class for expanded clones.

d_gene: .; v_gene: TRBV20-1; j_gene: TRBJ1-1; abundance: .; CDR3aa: CSALLTATEAFF; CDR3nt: TGCAGTGCTTTATTGACTGCGACTGAAGCTTTCTTT
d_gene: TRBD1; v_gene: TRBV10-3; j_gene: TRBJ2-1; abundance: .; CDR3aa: CAISTGDGNEQFF; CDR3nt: TGTGCCATCAGTACAGGGGATGGGAATGAGCAGTTCTTC
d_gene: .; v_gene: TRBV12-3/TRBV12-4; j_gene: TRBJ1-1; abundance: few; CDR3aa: CASVGTPNTEAFF; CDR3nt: TGTGCCAGCGTTGGGACACCGAACACTGAAGCTTTCTTT
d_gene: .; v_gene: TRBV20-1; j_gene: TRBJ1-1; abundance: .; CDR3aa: CSARDGGGANEAFF; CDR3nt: TGCAGTGCTAGAGATGGGGGGGGCGCAAATGAAGCTTTCTTT
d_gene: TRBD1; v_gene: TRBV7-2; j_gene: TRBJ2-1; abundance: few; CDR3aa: CASSSQGNEQFF; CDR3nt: TGTGCCAGCAGCTCACAGGGGAATGAGCAGTTCTTC
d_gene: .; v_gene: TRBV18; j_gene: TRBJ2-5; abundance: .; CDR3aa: CASSPPASRAETQYF; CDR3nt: TGTGCCAGCTCACCACCGGCAAGCAGGGCGGAGACCCAGTACTTC
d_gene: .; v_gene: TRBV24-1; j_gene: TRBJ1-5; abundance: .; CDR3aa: CATSDMNQPQHF; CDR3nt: TGTGCCACCAGTGATATGAATCAGCCCCAGCATTTT
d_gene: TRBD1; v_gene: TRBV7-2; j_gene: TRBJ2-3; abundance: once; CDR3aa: CASSSDRGGASTDTQYF; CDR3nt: TGTGCCAGCAGCTCGGACAGGGGGGGAGCTAGCACAGATACGCAGTATTTT
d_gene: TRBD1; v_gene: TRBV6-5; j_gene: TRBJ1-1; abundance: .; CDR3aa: CASSYSTPTGVNTEAFF; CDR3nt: TGTGCCAGCAGTTACTCCACCCCGACAGGGGTAAACACTGAAGCTTTCTTT
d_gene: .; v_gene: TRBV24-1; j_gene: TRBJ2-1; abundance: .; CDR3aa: CATSDPTSSYNEQFF; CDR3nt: TGTGCCACCAGTGACCCGACTAGTTCCTACAATGAGCAGTTCTTC
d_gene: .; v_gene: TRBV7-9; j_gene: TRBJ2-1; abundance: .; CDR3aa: CASSFIANEQFF; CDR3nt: TGTGCCAGCAGCTTTATAGCAAATGAGCAGTTCTTC
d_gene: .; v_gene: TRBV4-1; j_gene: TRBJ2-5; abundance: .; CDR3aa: CASSQRRPGRETQYF; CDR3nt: TGCGCCAGCAGCCAACGACGGCCGGGCAGAGAGACCCAGTACTTC
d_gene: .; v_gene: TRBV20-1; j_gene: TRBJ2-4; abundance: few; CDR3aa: CSASGPTGLAKNIQYF; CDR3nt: TGCAGTGCTAGCGGGCCAACGGGCCTAGCCAAAAACATTCAGTACTTC
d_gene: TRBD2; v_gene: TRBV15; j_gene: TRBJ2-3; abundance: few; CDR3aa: CATSAPGRANQDTQYF; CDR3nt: TGTGCCACCAGCGCTCCAGGGAGGGCAAACCAGGATACGCAGTATTTT
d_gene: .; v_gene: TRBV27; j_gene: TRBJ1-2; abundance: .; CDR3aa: CASSLSPMEGTRGYTF; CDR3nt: TGTGCCAGCAGTTTATCACCGATGGAGGGTACACGCGGCTACACCTTC
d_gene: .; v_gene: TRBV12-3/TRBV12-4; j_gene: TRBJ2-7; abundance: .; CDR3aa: CASSLDPAYEQYF; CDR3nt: TGTGCCAGCAGCCTCGACCCAGCCTACGAGCAGTACTTC
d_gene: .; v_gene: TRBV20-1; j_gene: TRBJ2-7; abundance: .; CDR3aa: CSATRGGLNEQYF; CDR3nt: TGCAGTGCTACCAGAGGGGGGCTCAACGAGCAGTACTTC
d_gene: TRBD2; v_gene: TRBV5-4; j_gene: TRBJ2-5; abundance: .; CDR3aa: CASSPGLAQETQYF; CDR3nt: TGTGCCAGCAGCCCGGGACTAGCTCAAGAGACCCAGTACTTC
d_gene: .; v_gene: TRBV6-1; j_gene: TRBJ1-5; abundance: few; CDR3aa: CASRVTEGQPQHF; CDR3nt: TGTGCCAGCAGGGTCACAGAGGGACAGCCCCAGCATTTT
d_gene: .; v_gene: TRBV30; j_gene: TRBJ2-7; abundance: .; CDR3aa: CAWRITGTSYEQYF; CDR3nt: TGTGCCTGGAGAATTACAGGGACCTCCTACGAGCAGTACTTC
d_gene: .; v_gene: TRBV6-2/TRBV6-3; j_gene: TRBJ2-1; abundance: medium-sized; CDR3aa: CASSQTNSRNEQFF; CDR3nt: TGTGCCAGCAGCCAAACAAACAGTCGTAATGAGCAGTTCTTC
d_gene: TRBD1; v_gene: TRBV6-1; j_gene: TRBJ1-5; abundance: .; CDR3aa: CASSPGTGYVPQHF; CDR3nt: TGTGCCAGCAGCCCAGGGACAGGTTATGTGCCCCAGCATTTT
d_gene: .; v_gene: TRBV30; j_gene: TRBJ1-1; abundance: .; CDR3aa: CAWSYQGRTEAFF; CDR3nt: TGTGCCTGGAGTTACCAGGGTAGAACTGAAGCTTTCTTT
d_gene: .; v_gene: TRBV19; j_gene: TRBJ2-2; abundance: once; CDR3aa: CASSARLDTGELFF; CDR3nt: TGTGCCAGTAGTGCCCGACTTGACACCGGGGAGCTGTTTTTT
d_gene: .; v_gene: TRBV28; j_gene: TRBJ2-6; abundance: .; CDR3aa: CASRQTGSGANVLTF; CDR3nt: TGTGCCAGCAGACAGACGGGGTCTGGGGCCAACGTCCTGACTTTC
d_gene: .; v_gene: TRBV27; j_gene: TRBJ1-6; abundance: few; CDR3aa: CASSPTTLPPLHF; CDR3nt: TGTGCCAGCAGTCCCACGACGCTTCCACCCCTCCACTTT
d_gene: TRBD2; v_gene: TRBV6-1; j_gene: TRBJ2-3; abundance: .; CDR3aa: CASPGLSLSTDTQYF; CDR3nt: TGTGCCAGCCCGGGACTATCTCTCAGCACAGATACGCAGTATTTT
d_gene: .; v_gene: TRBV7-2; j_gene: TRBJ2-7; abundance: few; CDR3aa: CASSLNRRRGAAYEQYF; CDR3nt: TGTGCCAGCAGCTTAAATAGGAGGCGGGGTGCAGCCTACGAGCAGTACTTC
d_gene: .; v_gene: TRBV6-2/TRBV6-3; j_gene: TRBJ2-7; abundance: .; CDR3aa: CASSPTDGYEQYF; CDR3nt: TGTGCCAGCAGTCCAACGGACGGTTACGAGCAGTACTTC
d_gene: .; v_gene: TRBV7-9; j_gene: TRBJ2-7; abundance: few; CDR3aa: CASSPLREQYF; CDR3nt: TGTGCCAGCAGCCCTCTACGCGAGCAGTACTTC
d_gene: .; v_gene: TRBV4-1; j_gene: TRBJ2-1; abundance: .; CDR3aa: CASSQDAVSAPYNEQFF; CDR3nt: TGCGCCAGCAGCCAAGATGCGGTCTCTGCCCCATACAATGAGCAGTTCTTC
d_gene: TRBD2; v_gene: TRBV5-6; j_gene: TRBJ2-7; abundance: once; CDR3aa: CASSLFGLAGYEQYF; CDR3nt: TGTGCCAGCAGCTTGTTCGGACTAGCGGGTTACGAGCAGTACTTC
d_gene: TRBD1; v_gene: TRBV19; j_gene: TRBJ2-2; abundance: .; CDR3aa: CASSPLQGTADAGELFF; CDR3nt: TGTGCCAGTAGTCCGCTCCAAGGGACAGCAGACGCCGGGGAGCTGTTTTTT
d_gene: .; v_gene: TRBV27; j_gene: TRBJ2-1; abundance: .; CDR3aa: CASSLGRGLSYNEQFF; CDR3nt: TGTGCCAGCAGTTTAGGCAGGGGACTATCCTACAATGAGCAGTTCTTC
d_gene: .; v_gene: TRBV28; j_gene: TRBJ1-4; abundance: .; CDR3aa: CASSQQVGGVEKLFF; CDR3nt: TGTGCCAGCAGTCAGCAAGTCGGGGGGGTGGAAAAACTGTTTTTT
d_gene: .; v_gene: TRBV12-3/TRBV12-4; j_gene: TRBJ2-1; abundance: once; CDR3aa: CASSSELDGKFF; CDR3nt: TGTGCCAGCAGTTCCGAACTAGATGGGAAGTTCTTC
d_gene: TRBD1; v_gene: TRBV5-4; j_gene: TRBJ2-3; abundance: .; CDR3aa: CASSGGGSGTGDTQYF; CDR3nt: TGTGCCAGCAGCGGGGGGGGTTCCGGGACAGGGGATACGCAGTATTTT
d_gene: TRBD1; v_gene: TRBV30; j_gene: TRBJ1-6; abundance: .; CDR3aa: CAWTPGQGAPLHF; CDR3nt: TGTGCCTGGACTCCGGGACAGGGAGCACCCCTCCACTTT
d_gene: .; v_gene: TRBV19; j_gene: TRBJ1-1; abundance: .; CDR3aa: CASSMGDRHTEAFF; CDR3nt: TGTGCCAGTAGTATGGGGGACCGACACACTGAAGCTTTCTTT
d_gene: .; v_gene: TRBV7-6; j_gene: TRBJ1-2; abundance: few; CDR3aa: CASSLWGGKGGYTF; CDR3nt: TGTGCCAGCAGCTTATGGGGGGGAAAGGGAGGCTACACCTTC
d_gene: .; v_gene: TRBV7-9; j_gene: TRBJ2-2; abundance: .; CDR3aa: CASVPLVFRSGELFF; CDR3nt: TGTGCCAGCGTACCCCTGGTATTTAGGTCCGGGGAGCTGTTTTTT
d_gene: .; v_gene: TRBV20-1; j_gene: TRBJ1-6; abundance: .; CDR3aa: CSAQGDNSISPLHF; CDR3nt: TGCAGTGCTCAAGGGGATAATTCAATTTCACCCCTCCACTTT
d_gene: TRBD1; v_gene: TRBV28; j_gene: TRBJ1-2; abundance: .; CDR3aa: CASSLQQGAYGYTF; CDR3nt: TGTGCCAGCAGTTTACAGCAGGGGGCCTATGGCTACACCTTC
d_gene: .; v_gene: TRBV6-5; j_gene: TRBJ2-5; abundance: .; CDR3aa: CASSYIAGREETQYF; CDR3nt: TGTGCCAGCAGTTACATCGCAGGGCGGGAAGAGACCCAGTACTTC